One and the same sample provided the 19 T cell receptor beta chains below, sequenced in a study of T-cell memory formation after mild COVID-19. TCRdb independently ran MiXCR on the 5' RACE reads; one entry per CDR3 protein. The sample carries under 300,000 distinct CDR3 sequences, 15% to 20% recorded once. The sequencing sample was made of PBMCs or a T cell subset sorted from them (not recorded which). These receptor sequences come from a young man who had mild COVID-19 (a few samples of this study predate the infection). Cell type and time point are not known.

The chain carries TRBV4-2 and TRBJ2-5; 9 positions match TRBD2. Per germline, CDR1 LGHNA and CDR2 YNFKEQ. Trimming cost V 5 bases and J 3 bases; bases outside gene matches: 10. The CDR3 totals 16 residues. In DNA form, the CDR3 reads TGTGCCAGCAGCGCGCGCCCGGCTAGCGGGGAAGAGACCCAGTACTTC. Its translation is CASSARPASGEETQYF.

The rearrangement joins TRBV29-1 to TRBJ1-6; 11 bases match TRBD1. The CDR3 covers 11 residues. Germline V gives CDR1 SQVTM, CDR2 ANQGSEA. J was trimmed by 14 bases and V by 7 bases; bases with no gene match: 4. CDR3 sequence reads: CSARTGGTLHF. CDR3 nucleotide sequence: TGCAGCGCTCGGACAGGGGGCACCCTCCACTTT.

The V call is TRBV28, the J call TRBJ1-1; D uncertain. The germline V gene has CDR1 MDHEN and CDR2 SYDVKM. The CDR3 has 13 residues. V was trimmed by 7 bases and J by 11 bases, leaving 20 bases between them. This CDR3 reads CASTPGLTFSAFF. CDR3 coding DNA: TGTGCCAGCACCCCTGGACTGACCTTTAGCGCTTTCTTT. Using reference TRBV28 and TRBJ1-1 for the parts outside the CDR3, the full variable domain is DVKVTQSSRYLVKRTGEKVFLECVQDMDHENMFWYRQDPGLGLRLIYFSYDVKMKEKGDIPEGYSVSREKKERFSLILESASTNQTSMYLCASTPGLTFSAFFGQGTRLTVV.

The chain employs TRBV2 and TRBJ1-2; D gene unclear. The germline gives CDR1 SNHLY, CDR2 FYNNEI. Trimming shortened V by 7 bases and J by 7 bases, and 19 bases separated the two germline ends. This CDR3 has 14 amino acids. The CDR3, as DNA: TGTGCCAGCAAGGAAGGCCCCGGTAGAGGTGGCTACACCTTC. This encodes CASKEGPGRGGYTF.

This clonotype has a handful of counts. V is TRBV29-1 and J is TRBJ2-7; 9 nucleotides match TRBD1. The ends lost 6 bases at V and 3 bases at J; junction bases unmatched: 6. The CDR3 is made up of 13 amino acids. Germline CDR1 reads SQVTM; CDR2 reads ANQGSEA. The CDR3 region is CSVLTGGSYEQYF. The DNA of the CDR3 is TGCAGCGTACTCACAGGGGGCAGCTACGAGCAGTACTTC.

The V gene is TRBV21-1, the J gene TRBJ2-7; the table's D gene call, TRBD1, was not cross checked with the DNA. TRBV21-1 is a pseudogene segment. The CDR3 is 12 amino acids. CDR3 amino acids: CASSKGTYEQYF. The CDR3 region has the DNA TGTGCCAGCAGCAAAGGGACATACGAGCAGTACTTC.

The rearrangement links TRBV18 to TRBJ1-3; TRBD1 matches at 9 bases. The junction had 7 bases not matched to a gene; V was cut back by 2 bases and J by 5 bases. The CDR3 consists of 16 residues. Germline V gene sequence: CDR1 KGHSH, CDR2 LQKENI. The CDR3 coding sequence is TGTGCCAGCTCACCATCCGGGACAGGGCTGCGAAACACCATATATTTT. Translation: CASSPSGTGLRNTIYF.

Only a few counts were recorded for this clonotype. The chain links TRBV6-2 or TRBV6-3 to TRBJ2-7, with D possibly called TRBD1 or TRBD2 (5 bases each). CDR3 length: 14 residues. The germline V gene has CDR1 MNHEY and CDR2 SVGEGT. V was shortened by 2 bases and J by 2 bases, with 10 bases between the two germline ends. CDR3 nucleotide sequence: TGTGCCAGCAGTTACGGCCAGGGACCCTACGAGCAGTACGTC. It specifies CASSYGQGPYEQYV.

This clonotype was seen a handful of times. At one of its ends the junction is not consistent with the germline gene, which may arise from a read error. CDR3 sequence (DNA): TGTGCCAGCAGAGCAGGGGGCAATCAGCCCCAGCATTTT. This gives the protein CASRAGGNQPQHF. This chain joins TRBV5-1 and TRBJ1-5, with TRBD1 as a possible D gene (6 bases). The CDR3 sequence is 13 residues long. The germline V gene encodes CDR1 SGHRS and CDR2 YFSETQ.

The chain uses TRBV20-1 and TRBJ1-3; 9 nucleotides agree with TRBD1. With 5 bases clipped from V and 4 bases from J, the junction kept 9 bases outside the gene matches. The CDR3 spans 15 residues. Germline V lookup: CDR1 DFQATT, CDR2 SNEGSKA (reference sequence). The chain's CDR3 is CSASRGQGRGNTIYF. CDR3 bases: TGCAGTGCTTCCCGGGGACAGGGTAGGGGAAACACCATATATTTT.

This chain joins TRBV5-1 and TRBJ2-2; D gene unclear. Germline V lookup: CDR1 SGHRS, CDR2 YFSETQ. V lost 0 bases and J 0 bases, leaving 9 bases between the germline ends. The length of the CDR3 is 16 residues. CDR3 in amino acids: CASSLVSQANTGELFF. As DNA, the CDR3 is TGCGCCAGCAGCTTGGTTTCGCAGGCGAACACCGGGGAGCTGTTTTTT.

J is TRBJ2-3 and V is TRBV5-6, with D maybe TRBD1 (5 bases). The CDR3 sequence is 12 residues long. V gave up 8 bases and J gave up 1 base, with 8 bases separating them. CDR1 is SGHDT and CDR2 is YYEEEE in the germline V gene. Written as DNA, the CDR3 is TGTGCCAGTGGACACCGCACAGATACGCAGTATTTT. Protein sequence: CASGHRTDTQYF.

This chain joins TRBV6-4 and TRBJ2-7; D remains unclear. Germline V gives CDR1 MRHNA, CDR2 SNTAGT. V lost 5 bases to trimming and J lost 5 bases, with 13 bases between them. The CDR3 is made up of 13 amino acids. The CDR3 DNA reads TGTGCCAGCAGTTTAGAATTGGGTGACGAGCAGTACTTC. Its protein product is CASSLELGDEQYF.

As to this clonotype: Germline is not matched at one junction end, which may reflect a read error. The J gene is TRBJ2-7, the V gene TRBV7-6, with 7 bases fitting TRBD1. Per the germline V gene, CDR1 is SGHVS and CDR2 is FNYEAQ. The CDR3 loop spans 15 amino acids. CDR3 residues: CASSLDRAQFHEQYF. The CDR3 region has the DNA TGTGCCAGCAGTTTAGACAGGGCGCAATTCCACGAGCAGTACTTC.

The chain links TRBV4-3 to TRBJ2-1; 9 bases align to TRBD2. Per germline, CDR1 LGHNA and CDR2 YSLEER. The CDR3 contains 16 residues. J gave up 1 base and V 1 base, and 2 bases lay outside the gene matches. The CDR3 sequence is CASSQVAGESYNEQFF. In nucleotides, the CDR3 is TGCGCCAGCAGCCAAGTAGCGGGGGAATCCTACAATGAGCAGTTCTTC.

CDR3 coding DNA: TGTGCCAGCACCCCCCGCTCCCGGGGGCTGCATTATAGCGACTGGACGAATGAGCAGTTCTTC. Translating gives CASTPRSRGLHYSDWTNEQFF. The chain links TRBV12-3 or TRBV12-4 to TRBJ2-1, with D perhaps matching TRBD1 or TRBD2 (6 bases each). The CDR3 covers 21 residues. Between the trimmed V and J ends, which lost 7 bases and 7 bases, there was a span of 38 bases.

The gene calls are TRBV4-3 and TRBJ2-7, with TRBD1 matching over 7 bases. Germline loops: CDR1 LGHNA, CDR2 YSLEER. The junction had 5 bases not matched to a gene; V was cut back by 1 base and J by 2 bases. The CDR3 has 15 residues. As DNA, the CDR3 is TGCGCCAGCAGCCAAGCGACAGGGTCTCCCTACGAGCAGTACTTC. Protein sequence: CASSQATGSPYEQYF.

This clonotype was counted a few times. The J gene is TRBJ1-1, the V gene TRBV7-8, with D unresolved. There are 13 residues in the CDR3. Germline CDR1 SGHVS, CDR2 FQNEAQ. V was trimmed by 4 bases and J by 5 bases, leaving 11 bases between them. CDR3: CASSSGPGTEAFF. DNA of the CDR3: TGTGCCAGCAGCTCTGGACCGGGGACTGAAGCTTTCTTT.

This clonotype has only a few counts. The CDR3 reads CASRPGQIYEQYF. The CDR3 nucleotides are TGTGCCAGCAGGCCCGGACAGATCTACGAGCAGTACTTC. J is TRBJ2-7 and V is TRBV12-3 or TRBV12-4; D may be TRBD1 (6 bases). V was pared by 6 bases and J by 3 bases, with 12 bases between. This CDR3 is 13 amino acids long.